These 21 T cell receptor beta chains were sequenced from one sample in a study of T cell repertoires in cytomegalovirus infection. Their recognized antigens are unknown. TCRdb itself ran the reads through MiXCR, one entry per CDR3 protein. The sample includes 650,000 to 900,000 distinct CDR3 sequences, less than 35% of them seen just once. This specimen was cultured CD8+ T cells from PBMCs, taken from culture after CMV antigen stimulation. The origin of the receptors is a human donor in good health (CMV status not recorded). Some clones in this sample may be carry-over from other donors' samples.

This clonotype was found a few times. V usage is TRBV6-5 and J usage is TRBJ2-1; 10 nucleotides match TRBD2. The V gene end was trimmed by 0 bases and the J gene end by 8 bases; junction bases not matched to a gene: 4. The CDR3 length is 15 residues. The germline gives CDR1 MNHEY, CDR2 SVGAGI. CDR3 protein: CASSYSSGGGYEQFF. The CDR3 coding sequence is TGTGCCAGCAGTTACTCGAGCGGGGGGGGCTATGAGCAGTTCTTC.

This clonotype was found a few times. This rearrangement joins TRBV7-9 to TRBJ2-3, with 9 positions matching TRBD1. The CDR3 has 16 residues. CDR1 is SEHNR, CDR2 FQNEAQ, per germline (reference sequence). V gave up 8 bases and J gave up 10 bases; unmatched junction bases: 19. CDR3 in amino acids: CASHGAHRGRPMAQYF. The CDR3 nucleotides read TGTGCCAGCCATGGGGCCCACAGGGGGCGCCCTATGGCGCAGTATTTT.

The chain recombines TRBV11-3 with TRBJ2-7; D is unclear. Germline loops: CDR1 SGHNT, CDR2 YENEEA. The CDR3 has 16 amino acids. Trimming shortened V by 0 bases and J by 3 bases, and 15 bases separated the two germline ends. The CDR3 is CASSLEAGGTNYEQYV. DNA of the CDR3: TGTGCCAGCAGCTTAGAAGCCGGCGGAACCAACTACGAGCAGTACGTC.

J is TRBJ1-6 and V is TRBV12-3 or TRBV12-4, with D uncertain. The V and J ends lost 3 bases and 3 bases respectively, with 6 bases between them. This CDR3 is built from 14 residues. This CDR3 is CASSFSGYNSPLHF. CDR3 coding DNA: TGTGCCAGCAGTTTTTCGGGCTATAATTCACCCCTCCACTTT.

This clonotype was seen at least ten times. J is TRBJ2-5 and V is TRBV12-3 or TRBV12-4; 14 nucleotides line up with TRBD2. V lost 2 bases to trimming and J lost 5 bases; unmatched junction nucleotides: 16. The CDR3 is made up of 20 amino acids. CDR3: CASSLLPGLAGGYPGETQYF. CDR3 DNA sequence: TGTGCCAGCAGTTTACTTCCCGGACTAGCGGGGGGCTACCCAGGGGAGACCCAGTACTTC.

This chain connects TRBV12-3 or TRBV12-4 to TRBJ1-5; D remains ambiguous. The V end lost 6 bases, the J end lost 6 bases, and 18 bases lay between the germline ends. The CDR3 is 15 amino acids. Here the CDR3 reads CASSDPRSTGQPQHF. The CDR3 nucleotides read TGTGCCAGCAGCGATCCCAGAAGCACTGGTCAGCCCCAGCATTTT.

This clonotype was detected ten times or more. The J gene is TRBJ1-5, the V gene TRBV6-6; no clear D gene. Germline lookup yields CDR1 MNHNY and CDR2 SVGAGI (reference sequence). V dropped 0 bases and J dropped 6 bases, with 18 bases sitting between them. CDR3 length: 17 residues. CDR3 coding DNA: TGTGCCAGCAGTTACTCGAGAACAGCTGCAGTGGGTCAGCCCCAGCATTTT. Its protein is CASSYSRTAAVGQPQHF.

This clonotype was seen at least ten times. This chain links TRBV7-2 with TRBJ2-7; TRBD1 matches at 7 bases. The junction had 7 bases not matched to a gene; V was cut back by 1 base and J by 7 bases. Germline loops: CDR1 SGHTA, CDR2 FQGNSA. CDR3 length equals 14 residues. In DNA, the CDR3 is TGTGCCAGCAGCTTAGAGGGGGCAGCAGGGGAGCAGTACGTC. It specifies CASSLEGAAGEQYV.

The rearrangement links TRBV7-6 to TRBJ2-1, with 8 bases that match TRBD2. With 6 bases clipped from V and 8 bases from J, the junction kept 6 bases outside the gene matches. Germline V gene sequence: CDR1 SGHVS, CDR2 FNYEAQ. The CDR3 spans 13 residues. The CDR3 bases are TGTGCCAGCAGGGGAGGACTAGCCGATGAGCAGTTCTTC. Protein product: CASRGGLADEQFF.

This clonotype was picked up many times. This rearrangement joins TRBV7-8 to TRBJ1-1; D not certain. The germline V and J ends were trimmed by 1 base and 1 base, with 7 bases remaining between them. This CDR3 comprises 14 residues. Germline-derived CDR1 and CDR2 are SGHVS and FQNEAQ. For the CDR3, the DNA is TGTGCCAGCAGCTTAGATCCATCGAACACTGAAGCTTTCTTT. It is translated as CASSLDPSNTEAFF.

This clonotype came up a few times. The chain recombines TRBV7-9 with TRBJ1-6; D is possibly TRBD1 (6 bases). Looked up from germline, CDR1 is SEHNR and CDR2 is FQNEAQ (reference sequence). The CDR3 covers 14 residues. Trimming took off 5 bases at V and 7 bases at J, with 12 bases between the two ends. CDR3 residues: CASSPEGGNSPLHF. CDR3 bases: TGTGCCAGCAGCCCCGAGGGGGGGAATTCACCCCTCCACTTT.

The chain couples TRBV6-2 or TRBV6-3 to TRBJ2-7, with TRBD1 identical over 7 bases. Germline trimming cut 0 bases from V and 3 bases from J; bases unmatched to any gene: 5. The CDR3 has 15 residues. Germline CDR1 is MNHEY and CDR2 is SVGEGT. For the CDR3, the DNA is TGTGCCAGCAGTTACTCGAGGGCAGGGGGCTACGAGCAGTACGTC. The encoded protein is CASSYSRAGGYEQYV.

This clonotype was observed a handful of times. The rearrangement joins TRBV7-2 to TRBJ2-3; no definite D call. The CDR3 contains 15 residues. V was trimmed by 1 base and J by 5 bases, leaving 13 bases between them. The germline gives CDR1 SGHTA, CDR2 FQGNSA. The CDR3 DNA follows: TGTGCCAGCAGCTTAGGAGTCAGGAGTGGAGATACGCAGTATTTT. Amino acid sequence: CASSLGVRSGDTQYF.

This chain's CDR3 is CASSQSSGSYEQFF. The CDR3 DNA reads as TGCGCCAGCAGCCAATCGTCCGGGAGCTATGAGCAGTTCTTC. The chain is built from TRBV4-3 and TRBJ2-1; TRBD2 is a possible D gene (6 bases). The V end was cut by 2 bases, the J end by 8 bases, with 13 bases between. The CDR3 covers 14 residues. CDR1 is LGHNA and CDR2 is YSLEER in the germline V gene.

This clonotype showed up just a few times. The chain links TRBV5-5 to TRBJ1-1; unclear D gene. This CDR3 has 13 amino acids. Germline lookup yields CDR1 SGHKS and CDR2 YYEKEE (reference sequence). Trimming cost V 2 bases and J 4 bases, with 9 bases left between them. This chain's CDR3 is CASSLTVSTEAFF. The CDR3 nucleotides read TGTGCCAGCAGCTTAACGGTTAGCACTGAAGCTTTCTTT. Variable domain in full (rest from reference TRBV5-5 and TRBJ1-1): DAGVTQSPTHLIKTRGQQVTLRCSPISGHKSVSWYQQVLGQGPQFIFQYYEKEERGRGNFPDRFSARQFPNYSSELNVNALLLGDSALYLCASSLTVSTEAFFGQGTRLTVV.

CDR3 in DNA: TGTGCCAGCACGGAGGGGGGCACTGAAGCTTTCTTT. It translates to CASTEGGTEAFF. This chain connects TRBV6-2 or TRBV6-3 to TRBJ1-1; D possibly corresponds to TRBD1 (6 bases). Trimming pared 7 bases from V and 4 bases from J, leaving 10 bases between. Per germline, CDR1 MNHEY and CDR2 SVGEGT. This CDR3 contains 12 residues.

The chain uses TRBV28 and TRBJ2-1; 9 bases map to TRBD1. With 4 bases clipped from V and 0 bases from J, the junction kept 19 bases outside the gene matches. Per the germline V gene, CDR1 is MDHEN and CDR2 is SYDVKM. This CDR3 is 21 amino acids long. CDR3 nucleotide sequence: TGTGCCAGCAGTTCTCGTGTGGGACAGGGTTACGAAGTCTTCTCCTACAATGAGCAGTTCTTC. This codes for CASSSRVGQGYEVFSYNEQFF. The variable domain in full, completed from reference TRBV28 and TRBJ2-1, reads DVKVTQSSRYLVKRTGEKVFLECVQDMDHENMFWYRQDPGLGLRLIYFSYDVKMKEKGDIPEGYSVSREKKERFSLILESASTNQTSMYLCASSSRVGQGYEVFSYNEQFFGPGTRLTVL.

The genes are TRBV10-3 and TRBJ2-2; the D is unclear. V lost 3 bases, J lost 3 bases, and 2 bases lay in between. CDR3 length: 12 amino acids. The germline V gene has CDR1 ENHRY and CDR2 SYGVKD. In DNA, the CDR3 is TGTGCCATCAGTGATGACACCGGGGAGCTGTTTTTT. It yields the protein CAISDDTGELFF.

This clonotype was seen many times. The chain's CDR3 is CASSLGGDGRYGYTF. Written as DNA, the CDR3 is TGCGCCAGCAGCTTGGGGGGCGACGGTAGATATGGCTACACCTTC. The chain uses TRBV5-1 and TRBJ1-2, with D perhaps matching TRBD1 (5 bases). Germline V gene data show CDR1 as SGHRS and CDR2 as YFSETQ. Trimming removed 0 bases at V and 5 bases at J, with 14 bases between. The CDR3 covers 15 residues.

This clonotype turned up a few times. The chain links TRBV20-1 to TRBJ1-2; D might be TRBD1 (5 bases). Germline assignment: CDR1 DFQATT and CDR2 SNEGSKA (reference sequence). Trimming stripped 3 bases from V and 1 base from J, with 9 bases between. This CDR3 has 13 amino acids. CDR3 nucleotide sequence: TGCAGTGCTAGTAGAGGGGATAACTATGGCTACACCTTC. It yields the protein CSASRGDNYGYTF.

This clonotype was detected only a few times. The chain uses TRBV10-3 and TRBJ2-1, with 7 bases identical to TRBD1. The V gene's germline CDR1 is ENHRY and CDR2 SYGVKD. V was pared by 4 bases and J by 6 bases, with 9 bases of the junction left unmatched. The CDR3 is made up of 15 amino acids. The CDR3 DNA follows: TGTGCCATCAGTGTGAGGGGGCCGGAGTTCAATGAGCAGTTCTTC. It encodes CAISVRGPEFNEQFF.